These 8 T cell receptor beta chains were all obtained from the same sample, sequenced in a study of blood T cell repertoires in COVID-19. Method: immunoSEQ multiplex PCR; TCRdb's copy keeps in-frame clones and lacks some. The sample has 100,000 or so clones, roughly 87% seen once. Sequencing input: peripheral blood. These receptors came from a woman in her 50s with COVID-19, enrolled during active disease.

The chain uses TRBV3-1 (or the pseudogene TRBV3-2) and TRBJ2-5, with TRBD2 identical over 14 bases. The ends lost 1 base at V and 2 bases at J; junction bases unmatched: 9. This CDR3 contains 19 residues. Germline CDR1 is LGHDT and CDR2 is YNNKEL (reference sequence). CDR3 DNA sequence: TGTGCCAGCAGCCAAGGATGGGGACTAGCGGGGGTCGGGCAAGAGACCCAGTACTTC. It yields the protein CASSQGWGLAGVGQETQYF.

The chain recombines TRBV30 with TRBJ2-7, with TRBD1 matching over 9 bases. The germline V gene has CDR1 GTSNPN and CDR2 SVGIG (reference sequence). The CDR3 runs to 16 residues. V dropped 0 bases and J dropped 4; count of bases not matched to a gene: 10. The CDR3 loop reads CAWSVPGQGKGYEQYF. In nucleotides, the CDR3 is TGTGCCTGGAGTGTCCCGGGACAGGGAAAAGGTTACGAGCAGTACTTC.

V gene TRBV4-3 combines with J gene TRBJ2-3; 13 bases agree with TRBD2. The CDR3 runs 18 residues. J lost 0 bases, V lost 4 bases, and 7 bases had no gene match. Looked up from germline, CDR1 is LGHNA and CDR2 is YSLEER. The CDR3 bases are TGCGCCAGCAGCCCAGGACTAGCGGGGGACTCTAGCACAGATACGCAGTATTTT. Protein sequence: CASSPGLAGDSSTDTQYF.

The V gene is TRBV18, the J gene TRBJ1-1, with D unresolved. CDR1 KGHSH and CDR2 LQKENI come from the germline V gene. The CDR3 has 15 residues. V was clipped by 1 base and J by 1 base, with 10 bases between them. CDR3: CASSPRGEANTEAFF. CDR3 in DNA: TGTGCCAGCTCACCACGCGGGGAGGCGAACACTGAAGCTTTCTTT.

V and J are TRBV3-1 (or the pseudogene TRBV3-2) and TRBJ2-4; D possibly corresponds to TRBD1 (6 bases). Germline V lookup: CDR1 LGHDT, CDR2 YNNKEL (reference sequence). The CDR3 sequence is 15 residues long. Trimming pared 5 bases from V and 8 bases from J, leaving 19 bases between. The CDR3 nucleotides read TGTGCCAGCAGCTCAAGAGGGGGTCCCGGGGACATTCAGTACTTC. Encoded protein: CASSSRGGPGDIQYF.

V is TRBV5-1 and J is TRBJ2-6, with 8 bases fitting TRBD1. CDR3 length equals 18 residues. Looked up from germline, CDR1 is SGHRS and CDR2 is YFSETQ. V gave up 4 bases and J gave up 4 bases; unmatched junction bases: 13. CDR3 in DNA: TGCGCCAGCAGCCTGGAAGCAGGGGGCGCGTCGGGGGCCAACGTCCTGACTTTC. Its translation: CASSLEAGGASGANVLTF.

This chain links TRBV19 with TRBJ2-2; perhaps TRBD1 as D (5 bases). V lost 1 base to trimming and J lost 2 bases, with 8 bases between them. The CDR3 has 15 amino acids. Germline assignment: CDR1 LNHDA and CDR2 SQIVND (reference sequence). The CDR3 loop reads CASSIGQGNTGELFF. CDR3 sequence (DNA): TGTGCCAGTAGTATAGGGCAGGGTAACACCGGGGAGCTGTTTTTT.

This clone has a single count. The gene calls are TRBV2 and TRBJ2-6, with a tentative D call TRBD1 (6 bases). In germline, CDR1 is SNHLY, CDR2 FYNNEI. The CDR3 spans 18 residues. V was clipped by 2 bases and J by 4 bases, with 18 bases between them. The DNA for the CDR3 is TGTGCCAGCAGTGAATCCGGGACACCCAGCTCGGGGGCCAACGTCCTGACTTTC. Residues: CASSESGTPSSGANVLTF. The variable domain in full, completed from reference TRBV2 and TRBJ2-6, reads EPEVTQTPSHQVTQMGQEVILRCVPISNHLYFYWYRQILGQKVEFLVSFYNNEISEKSEIFDDQFSVERPDGSNFTLKIRSTKLEDSAMYFCASSESGTPSSGANVLTFGAGSRLTVL.